Listed below are T cell receptor beta chains from one sample, sequenced in a study of OX40 agonist ivuxolimab in advanced cancers. Sequencing used immunoSEQ multiplex PCR; TCRdb keeps in-frame clones, though not all of them. The sample lists 50,000 to 85,000 clones; 75% to 90% were seen once. Sequenced material: CD4+ or CD8+ T cells sorted from blood, taken in a trial of the OX40 agonist ivuxolimab. These TCRs come from an adult with an advanced solid tumor such as melanoma, head and neck, liver or kidney cancer. CDR3s include the opening cysteine and the closing phenylalanine or tryptophan. The D gene is left open where the match is weak. The listing skips clone size in some rows; elsewhere it reads once, few, many or a size class.

TRBJ1-1,.,TRBV5-1,.,CASSLGARDTEAFF,TGCGCCAGCAGCTTGGGGGCGCGGGACACTGAAGCTTTCTTT
TRBJ1-6,.,TRBV18,.,CASSSRPVGDYNSPLHF,TGTGCCAGCTCCTCACGCCCCGTGGGGGATTATAATTCACCCCTCCACTTT
TRBJ2-1,.,TRBV6-5,TRBD2,CASSTSGTSYNEQFF,TGTGCCAGCAGTACATCCGGGACTAGCTACAATGAGCAGTTCTTC
TRBJ2-2,.,TRBV29-1,.,CSVDWGSNTGELFF,TGCAGCGTTGACTGGGGGAGCAACACCGGGGAGCTGTTTTTT
TRBJ2-6,.,TRBV19,.,CASSPLRSGANVLTF,TGTGCCAGTAGCCCTCTAAGGTCTGGGGCCAACGTCCTGACTTTC
TRBJ1-4,once,TRBV4-1,TRBD1,CASSPRDRADGLFF,TGCGCCAGCAGCCCCCGGGACAGGGCTGACGGACTGTTTTTT
TRBJ1-5,once,TRBV29-1,.,CSVGGYNQPQHF,TGCAGCGTTGGTGGGTACAATCAGCCCCAGCATTTT
TRBJ2-3,once,TRBV5-1,TRBD2,CASRVGTSGFTDTQYF,TGCGCCAGCAGGGTTGGGACTAGCGGATTCACAGATACGCAGTATTTT
TRBJ2-1,.,TRBV4-1,.,CASSQDITGFYNEQFF,TGCGCCAGCAGCCAAGATATTACAGGATTCTACAATGAGCAGTTCTTC
TRBJ1-1,.,TRBV10-3,.,CAISEFTMSGEAFF,TGTGCCATCAGTGAGTTTACAATGAGCGGTGAAGCTTTCTTT
TRBJ2-5,.,TRBV9,.,CASSVDRGGETQYF,TGTGCCAGCAGCGTAGACAGGGGGGGAGAGACCCAGTACTTC
TRBJ2-5,few,TRBV11-2,.,CASSLAAVFGGETQYF,TGTGCCAGCAGCTTAGCTGCCGTGTTTGGAGGGGAGACCCAGTACTTC
TRBJ2-2,.,TRBV2,.,CASSEYGANTGELFF,TGTGCCAGCAGTGAATACGGGGCCAACACCGGGGAGCTGTTTTTT
TRBJ1-1,few,TRBV6-1,.,CASSVQGPTEAFF,TGTGCCAGCAGTGTGCAGGGTCCCACTGAAGCTTTCTTT
TRBJ1-4,once,TRBV27,TRBD1,CASSPPPDRGRGEKLFF,TGTGCCAGCAGTCCCCCCCCGGACAGGGGGCGAGGCGAAAAACTGTTTTTT
TRBJ1-3,.,TRBV18,.,CASSPPMTSGNTIYF,TGTGCCAGCTCACCCCCCATGACCTCTGGAAACACCATATATTTT
TRBJ2-5,.,TRBV5-4,TRBD1,CASSTGQSYGETQYF,TGTGCCAGCAGCACGGGACAGTCATACGGGGAGACCCAGTACTTC
TRBJ1-5,.,TRBV6-5,.,CASSSLGGQGKPQHF,TGTGCCAGCAGTTCCCTCGGGGGGCAGGGGAAGCCCCAGCATTTT
TRBJ2-3,.,TRBV9,TRBD2,CASSVGTSGGQDTQYF,TGTGCCAGCAGCGTAGGGACTAGCGGGGGCCAAGATACGCAGTATTTT
TRBJ2-2,.,TRBV7-2,.,CASSLPPNTGELFF,TGTGCCAGCAGCTTGCCACCGAACACCGGGGAGCTGTTTTTT
TRBJ1-1,.,TRBV6-4,TRBD1,CASSDLPGQGSDTEAFF,TGTGCCAGCAGTGATCTCCCGGGACAGGGGTCGGACACTGAAGCTTTCTTT
TRBJ2-1,.,TRBV28,TRBD2,CASLSGARDNEQFF,TGTGCCAGCCTTAGCGGGGCGAGGGACAATGAGCAGTTCTTC
TRBJ1-1,.,TRBV5-4,TRBD1,CASSSGGITEAFF,TGTGCCAGCAGCTCAGGGGGAATTACTGAAGCTTTCTTT
TRBJ1-5,.,TRBV19,.,CASNSYRDPNQPQHF,TGTGCCAGTAACTCTTACCGGGACCCAAATCAGCCCCAGCATTTT
TRBJ2-1,once,TRBV6-5,.,CASGLQWSSYNEQFF,TGTGCCAGCGGGTTGCAGTGGAGCTCCTACAATGAGCAGTTCTTC
TRBJ1-2,.,TRBV7-8,.,CASSLEGHGLGYTF,TGTGCCAGCAGCTTAGAAGGGCACGGCCTAGGCTACACCTTC
TRBJ1-1,.,TRBV11-2,TRBD1,CASSFRGTDSTGGTEAFF,TGTGCCAGCAGCTTCCGTGGGACAGACTCCACTGGGGGCACTGAAGCTTTCTTT
TRBJ1-2,few,TRBV7-9,TRBD1,CASSVSGGDYGYTF,TGTGCCAGCAGCGTATCAGGGGGCGACTATGGCTACACCTTC
TRBJ1-3,few,TRBV19,.,CASTRGGSGNTIYF,TGTGCCAGTACAAGAGGGGGCTCTGGAAACACCATATATTTT
TRBJ2-5,.,TRBV7-9,.,CASSLQTRALQETQYF,TGTGCCAGCAGCTTACAGACTAGGGCCTTACAAGAGACCCAGTACTTC
TRBJ2-1,.,TRBV6-4,TRBD2,CASSELSGGGNEQFF,TGTGCCAGCAGTGAACTGAGCGGGGGTGGGAATGAGCAGTTCTTC
TRBJ1-5,.,TRBV18,TRBD1,CASSPTGQGGSQPQHF,TGTGCCAGCTCACCGACAGGACAGGGAGGAAGTCAGCCCCAGCATTTT
TRBJ2-3,.,TRBV5-1,.,CASRDEFQGTDTQYF,TGCGCCAGCAGAGACGAGTTTCAGGGCACAGATACGCAGTATTTT
TRBJ2-1,.,TRBV7-2,TRBD2,CASSFSWDYQNEQFF,TGTGCCAGCAGCTTCTCTTGGGACTACCAAAATGAGCAGTTCTTC
TRBJ2-7,.,TRBV7-2,.,CASSPPGRSYEQYF,TGTGCCAGCAGCCCCCCCGGGCGGTCCTACGAGCAGTACTTC
TRBJ1-6,.,TRBV7-9,TRBD1,CASSFADRARGALHF,TGTGCCAGCAGCTTTGCGGACAGGGCACGAGGGGCCCTCCACTTT
TRBJ2-4,.,TRBV7-2,.,CASSLTLRPPRAKNIQYF,TGTGCCAGCAGCTTAACCCTAAGACCTCCCAGGGCCAAAAACATTCAGTACTTC
TRBJ1-2,.,TRBV19,.,CASSTAGTHSIHYGYTF,TGTGCCAGTAGTACCGCTGGGACCCATTCTATCCACTATGGCTACACCTTC
TRBJ1-2,.,TRBV28,.,CASSFQGRIRYGYTF,TGTGCCAGCAGTTTCCAGGGCAGGATACGTTATGGCTACACCTTC
TRBJ1-1,.,TRBV5-6,.,CASSRTVGTEAFF,TGTGCCAGCAGCCGAACAGTGGGCACTGAAGCTTTCTTT
TRBJ1-1,.,TRBV19,.,CASSKAGWGYMNTEAFF,TGTGCCAGTAGTAAGGCAGGCTGGGGGTACATGAACACTGAAGCTTTCTTT
TRBJ1-1,once,TRBV7-9,.,CASSSSMNTEAFF,TGTGCCAGCAGCTCAAGCATGAACACTGAAGCTTTCTTT
TRBJ2-7,.,TRBV11-3,.,CASSASGSYEQYF,TGTGCCAGCAGCGCAAGCGGTTCCTACGAGCAGTACTTC
TRBJ2-7,.,TRBV4-3,.,CASSLGTAAHEQYF,TGCGCCAGCAGCCTTGGAACAGCGGCCCACGAGCAGTACTTC
TRBJ2-2,once,TRBV28,TRBD2,CASSRGRANTGELFF,TGTGCCAGCAGCCGGGGGAGGGCGAACACCGGGGAGCTGTTTTTT
TRBJ2-5,.,TRBV19,TRBD2,CASSQRGAEETQYF,TGTGCCAGTAGCCAGCGGGGGGCCGAAGAGACCCAGTACTTC
TRBJ1-1,few,TRBV29-1,TRBD1,CSGNRGSTEAFF,TGCAGCGGTAACAGGGGATCCACTGAAGCTTTCTTT
TRBJ1-1,.,TRBV7-4,.,CVLCKRTCLEAFF,TGTGTCCTTTGCAAACGGACATGTCTTGAAGCTTTCTTT
TRBJ1-2,.,TRBV7-9,TRBD1,CASSLAGQIYGYTF,TGTGCCAGCAGCTTAGCGGGACAGATCTATGGCTACACCTTC
TRBJ1-1,few,TRBV9,.,CASSGDFGGPTEAFF,TGTGCCAGCAGCGGGGACTTCGGGGGTCCCACTGAAGCTTTCTTT